This T cell receptor (beta chain) was documented in a study of T cells in Graves' hyperthyroidism and ophthalmopathy. General observations from the study: Ophthalmopathy cases were set apart from stable hyperthyroidism by a 13 V-J model.

Amplification targeted TCR beta CDR3 regions from RNA transcripts. Primed by the HTBI set, a first-round RT-PCR was run on the TCR CDR3. TCRdb re-derived calls from the multiplex PCR reads in MiXCR, one entry per CDR3 protein. The sample comprises about 550,000 distinct CDR3 sequences, less than 25% of which are singletons, and about 25% rests with the top ten. This clonotype came up a few times. Antigen unknown. The specimen was blood. This clonotype was obtained from a man younger than 35 with Graves' hyperthyroidism.

The chain's CDR3 is CASNLNVNSGNTIYF. The CDR3 coding sequence is TGTGCCAGCAACCTGAACGTGAACTCTGGAAACACCATATATTTT. The chain recombines TRBV28 with TRBJ1-3; D not certain. The CDR3 totals 15 residues. Trimming stripped 7 bases from V and 0 bases from J, with 13 bases between. The germline V gene has CDR1 MDHEN and CDR2 SYDVKM.